This TCR beta chain was sequenced for a study of T cell repertoires in cytomegalovirus infection. Study findings and constraints: Dominant in the ex vivo response were TCR beta clonotypes restricted by HLA-C and specific for CMV.

TCRdb called the reads again in MiXCR, with one record for every CDR3 protein. The sample has around 440,000 distinct CDR3 sequences; 10% to 12% are singletons. This clonotype was found many times. The antigen remains unidentified. This CDR3 has 13 residues. V was pared by 0 bases and J by 7 bases, with 4 bases of the junction left unmatched. Germline-derived CDR1 and CDR2 are GTSNPN and SVGIG (reference sequence). The sequence came from a human donor in good health (CMV status not recorded). Some clones in this sample may be carry-over from other donors' samples. V and J are TRBV30 and TRBJ1-2; 8 bases match TRBD1. The sample taken for sequencing was PBMCs. CDR3 sequence reads: CAWSVRRGLGYTF. The CDR3, as DNA: TGTGCCTGGAGTGTACGCAGGGGGCTTGGCTACACCTTC.